This note documents a single T cell receptor (beta chain) sequence. Its antigen is not yet known. No much larger clone is present one base from it, and per-base qualities are unavailable. These data are taken from a study of T cell changes during pregnancy in multiple sclerosis (dated by TCRdb to the late 2010s). Broadly, across the study: Changes in the T cell repertoire over the course of pregnancy were examined in this study in women with multiple sclerosis.

The method was the immunoSEQ multiplex PCR assay. As stored in TCRdb, this immuneACCESS dataset retains in-frame rearrangements with V and J assigned. A fraction of the clones does not appear; measured against another copy, unresolved V genes explain less than half of the discrepancy, and the remainder lacks a known reason. A total of some 30,000 clones appear in this sample, 80% to 90% of them only once. The ten largest clones take up approximately 6.9% of the sample. The V end loses 2 bases and the J end loses 7 bases, and a stretch of 9 bases separates them. CDR1 MNHEY and CDR2 SMNVEV were looked up in the germline V gene (reference sequence). From its cysteine to its phenylalanine, the CDR3 spans 13 amino acids. The sequence is cut down to CDR3 DNA, 39 bases in frame from base 1.

The sample was CD8+ T cells from peripheral blood mononuclear cells, taken in the second trimester of pregnancy. The sequence derives from a female donor with multiple sclerosis, enrolled in a pregnancy study. This chain is built from TRBV27 and TRBJ1-5; a confident D gene designation cannot be given. This receptor carries the CDR3 CASSLGVSQPQHF. The sequence in DNA is TGTGCCAGCAGTTTAGGAGTAAGCCAGCCCCAGCATTTT.